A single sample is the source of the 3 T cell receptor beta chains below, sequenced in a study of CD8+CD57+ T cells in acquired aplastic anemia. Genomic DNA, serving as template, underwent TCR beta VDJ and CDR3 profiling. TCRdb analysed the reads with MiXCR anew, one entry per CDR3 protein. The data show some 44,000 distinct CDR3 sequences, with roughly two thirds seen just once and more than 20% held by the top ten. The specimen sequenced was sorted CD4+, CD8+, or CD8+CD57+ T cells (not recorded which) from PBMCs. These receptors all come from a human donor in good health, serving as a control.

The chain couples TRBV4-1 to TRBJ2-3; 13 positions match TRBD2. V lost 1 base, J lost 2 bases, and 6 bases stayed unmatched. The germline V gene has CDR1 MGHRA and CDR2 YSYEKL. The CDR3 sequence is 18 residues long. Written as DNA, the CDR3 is TGCGCCAGCAGCCAAGGACTCGGACTAGCGGGGGTCACAGATACGCAGTATTTT. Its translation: CASSQGLGLAGVTDTQYF.

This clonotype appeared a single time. The CDR3: CATSDQGNYGYTF. The CDR3 DNA sequence: TGTGCCACCAGTGATCAGGGAAACTATGGCTACACCTTC. The chain uses TRBV24-1 and TRBJ1-2; TRBD1 is a possible D gene (5 bases). The germline V and J ends were trimmed by 3 bases and 2 bases, with 6 bases remaining between them. CDR3 size: 13 residues. Germline V lookup: CDR1 KGHDR, CDR2 SFDVKD.

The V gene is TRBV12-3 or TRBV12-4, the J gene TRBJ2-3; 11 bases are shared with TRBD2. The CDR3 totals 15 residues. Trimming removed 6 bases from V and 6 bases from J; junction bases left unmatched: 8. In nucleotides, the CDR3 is TGTGCCAGCAGGATTACTAGCGGGGGCTGGGATACGCAGTATTTT. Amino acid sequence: CASRITSGGWDTQYF.